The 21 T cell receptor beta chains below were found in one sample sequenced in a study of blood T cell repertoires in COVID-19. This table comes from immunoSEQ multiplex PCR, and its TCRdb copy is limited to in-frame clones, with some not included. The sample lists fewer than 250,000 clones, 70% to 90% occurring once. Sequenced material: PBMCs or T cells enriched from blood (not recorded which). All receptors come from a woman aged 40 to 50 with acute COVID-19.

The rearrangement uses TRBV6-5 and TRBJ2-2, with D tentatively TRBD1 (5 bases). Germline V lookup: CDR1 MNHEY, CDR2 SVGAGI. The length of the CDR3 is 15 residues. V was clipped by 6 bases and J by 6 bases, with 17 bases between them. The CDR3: CASRSPVGAAGELFF. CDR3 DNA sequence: TGTGCCAGCAGAAGCCCTGTTGGGGCGGCCGGGGAGCTGTTTTTT.

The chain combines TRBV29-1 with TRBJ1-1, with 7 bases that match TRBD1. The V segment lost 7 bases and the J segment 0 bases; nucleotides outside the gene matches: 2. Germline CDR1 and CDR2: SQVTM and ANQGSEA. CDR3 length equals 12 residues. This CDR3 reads CSGGQLNTEAFF. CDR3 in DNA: TGCAGCGGGGGACAGTTGAACACTGAAGCTTTCTTT.

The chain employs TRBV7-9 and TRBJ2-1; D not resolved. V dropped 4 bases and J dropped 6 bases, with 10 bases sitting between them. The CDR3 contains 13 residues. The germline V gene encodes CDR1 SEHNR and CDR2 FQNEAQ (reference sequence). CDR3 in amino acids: CASSSSGLNEQFF. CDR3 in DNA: TGTGCCAGCAGCTCTTCTGGCCTCAATGAGCAGTTCTTC.

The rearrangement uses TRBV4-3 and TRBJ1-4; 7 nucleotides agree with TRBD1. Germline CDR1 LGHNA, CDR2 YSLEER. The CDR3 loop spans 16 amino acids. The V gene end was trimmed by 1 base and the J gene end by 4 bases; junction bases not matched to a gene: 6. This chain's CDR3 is CASSQAPQGDNEKLFF. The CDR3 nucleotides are TGCGCCAGCAGCCAAGCACCGCAGGGGGATAATGAAAAACTGTTTTTT.

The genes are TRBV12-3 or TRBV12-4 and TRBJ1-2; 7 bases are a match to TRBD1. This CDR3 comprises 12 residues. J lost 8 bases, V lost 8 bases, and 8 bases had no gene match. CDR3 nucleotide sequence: TGTGCCAGCGGGTTGGCAGGGGGAGGCTACACCTTC. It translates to CASGLAGGGYTF.

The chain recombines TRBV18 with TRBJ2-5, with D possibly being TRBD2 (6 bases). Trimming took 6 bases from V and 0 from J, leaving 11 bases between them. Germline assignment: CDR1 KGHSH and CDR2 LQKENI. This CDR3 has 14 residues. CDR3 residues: CASSQGLHQETQYF. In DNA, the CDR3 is TGTGCCAGCTCCCAGGGACTGCACCAAGAGACCCAGTACTTC.

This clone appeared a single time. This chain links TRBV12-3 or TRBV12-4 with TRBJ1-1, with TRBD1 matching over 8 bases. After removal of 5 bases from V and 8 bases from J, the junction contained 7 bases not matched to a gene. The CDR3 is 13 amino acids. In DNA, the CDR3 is TGTGCCAGCAGTGAATCGGGGACAGGCGAAGCTTTCTTT. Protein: CASSESGTGEAFF.

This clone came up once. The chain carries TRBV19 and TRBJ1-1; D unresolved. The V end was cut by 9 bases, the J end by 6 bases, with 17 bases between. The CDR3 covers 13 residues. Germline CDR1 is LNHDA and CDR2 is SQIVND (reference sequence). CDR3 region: CASRENPSAEAFF. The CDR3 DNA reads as TGTGCCAGCCGGGAGAATCCCTCCGCTGAAGCTTTCTTT. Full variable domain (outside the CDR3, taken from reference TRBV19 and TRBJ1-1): DGGITQSPKYLFRKEGQNVTLSCEQNLNHDAMYWYRQDPGQGLRLIYYSQIVNDFQKGDIAEGYSVSREKKESFPLTVTSAQKNPTAFYLCASRENPSAEAFFGQGTRLTVV.

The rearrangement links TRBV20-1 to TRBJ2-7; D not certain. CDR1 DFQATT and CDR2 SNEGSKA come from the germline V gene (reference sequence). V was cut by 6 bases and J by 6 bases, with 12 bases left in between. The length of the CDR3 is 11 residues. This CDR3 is CSAIVYGEQYF. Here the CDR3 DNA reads TGCAGTGCAATTGTTTACGGCGAGCAGTACTTC.

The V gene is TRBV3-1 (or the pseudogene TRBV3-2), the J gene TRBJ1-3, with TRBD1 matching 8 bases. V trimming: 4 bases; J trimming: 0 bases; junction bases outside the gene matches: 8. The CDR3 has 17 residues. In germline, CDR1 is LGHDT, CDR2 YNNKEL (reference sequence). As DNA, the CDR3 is TGTGCCAGCAGCCCAGGGGACAGGCCCTTCTCTGGAAACACCATATATTTT. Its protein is CASSPGDRPFSGNTIYF.

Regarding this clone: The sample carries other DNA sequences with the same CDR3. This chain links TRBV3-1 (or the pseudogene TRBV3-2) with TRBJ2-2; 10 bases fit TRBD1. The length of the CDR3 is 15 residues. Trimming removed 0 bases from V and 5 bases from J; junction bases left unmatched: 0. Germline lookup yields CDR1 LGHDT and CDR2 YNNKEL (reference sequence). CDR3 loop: CASSQEGQGTGELFF. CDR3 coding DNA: TGTGCCAGCAGCCAAGAGGGACAGGGGACCGGGGAGCTGTTTTTT.

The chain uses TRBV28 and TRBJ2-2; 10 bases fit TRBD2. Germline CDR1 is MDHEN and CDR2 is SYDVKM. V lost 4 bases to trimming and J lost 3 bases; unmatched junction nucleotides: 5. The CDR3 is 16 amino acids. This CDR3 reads CASSSAGGLDTGELFF. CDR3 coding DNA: TGTGCCAGCAGTTCAGCGGGAGGGTTAGACACCGGGGAGCTGTTTTTT.

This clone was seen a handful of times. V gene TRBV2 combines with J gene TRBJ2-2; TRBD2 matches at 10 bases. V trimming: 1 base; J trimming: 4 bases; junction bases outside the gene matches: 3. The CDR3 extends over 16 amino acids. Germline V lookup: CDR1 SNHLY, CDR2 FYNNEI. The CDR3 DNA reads TGTGCCAGCAGTGAAGTAGGACTAGCGGTCACCGGGGAGCTGTTTTTT. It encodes CASSEVGLAVTGELFF. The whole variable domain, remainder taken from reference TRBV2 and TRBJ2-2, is EPEVTQTPSHQVTQMGQEVILRCVPISNHLYFYWYRQILGQKVEFLVSFYNNEISEKSEIFDDQFSVERPDGSNFTLKIRSTKLEDSAMYFCASSEVGLAVTGELFFGEGSRLTVL.

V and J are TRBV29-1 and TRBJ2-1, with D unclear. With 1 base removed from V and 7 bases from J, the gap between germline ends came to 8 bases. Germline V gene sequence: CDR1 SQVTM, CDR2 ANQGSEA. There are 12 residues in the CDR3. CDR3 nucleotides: TGCAGCGTTGAAGGAGGTTGGAATGAGCAGTTCTTC. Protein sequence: CSVEGGWNEQFF.

The CDR3 sequence is CASSLLAGGSTDTQYF. CDR3 in DNA: TGCGCCAGCAGCTTACTAGCGGGAGGGAGCACAGATACGCAGTATTTT. J is TRBJ2-3 and V is TRBV5-1; 13 nucleotides agree with TRBD2. Losses at the gene ends were 2 bases for V and 0 bases for J; bases not matched to a gene: 0. The germline CDR1 and CDR2 sequences are SGHRS and YFSETQ. CDR3 length: 16 residues.

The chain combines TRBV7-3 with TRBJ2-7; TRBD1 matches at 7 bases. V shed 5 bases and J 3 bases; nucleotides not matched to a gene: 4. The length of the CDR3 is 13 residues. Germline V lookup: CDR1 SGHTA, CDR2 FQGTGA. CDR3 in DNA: TGTGCCAGCAGCCCAGGGGGTGTCTACGAGCAGTACTTC. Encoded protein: CASSPGGVYEQYF.

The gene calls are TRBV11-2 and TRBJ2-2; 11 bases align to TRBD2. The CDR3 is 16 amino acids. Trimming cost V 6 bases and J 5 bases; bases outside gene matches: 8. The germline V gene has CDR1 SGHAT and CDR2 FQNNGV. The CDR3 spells CASRRIAGGSTGELFF. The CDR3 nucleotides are TGTGCCAGCAGAAGAATAGCGGGAGGGAGTACCGGGGAGCTGTTTTTT.

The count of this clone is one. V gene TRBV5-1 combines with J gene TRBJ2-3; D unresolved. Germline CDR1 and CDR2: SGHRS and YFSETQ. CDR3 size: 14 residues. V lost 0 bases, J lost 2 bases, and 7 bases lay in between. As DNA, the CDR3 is TGCGCCAGCAGCTTGGCCGGTCCCACAGATACGCAGTATTTT. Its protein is CASSLAGPTDTQYF. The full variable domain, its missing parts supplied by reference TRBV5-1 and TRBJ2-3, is KAGVTQTPRYLIKTRGQQVTLSCSPISGHRSVSWYQQTPGQGLQFLFEYFSETQRNKGNFPGRFSGRQFSNSRSEMNVSTLELGDSALYLCASSLAGPTDTQYFGPGTRLTVL.

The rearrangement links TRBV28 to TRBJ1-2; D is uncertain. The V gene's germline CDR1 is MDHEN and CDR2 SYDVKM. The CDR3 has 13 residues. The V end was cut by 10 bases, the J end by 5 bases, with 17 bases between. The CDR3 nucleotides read TGTGCCACGAGGGAACCCTTGGGGTATGGCTACACCTTC. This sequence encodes CATREPLGYGYTF.

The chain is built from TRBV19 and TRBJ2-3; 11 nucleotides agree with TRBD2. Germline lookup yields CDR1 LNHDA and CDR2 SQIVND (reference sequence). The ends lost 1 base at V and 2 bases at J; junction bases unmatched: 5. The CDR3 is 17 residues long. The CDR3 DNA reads TGTGCCAGTAGTATAGTCGGACTAGCGGGCAACACAGATACGCAGTATTTT. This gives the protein CASSIVGLAGNTDTQYF.

CDR3 sequence: CASSSGPFYEQYF. CDR3 sequence (DNA): TGTGCCAGCAGTAGCGGACCGTTCTACGAGCAGTACTTC. This chain connects TRBV28 to TRBJ2-7, with D possibly being TRBD2 (5 bases). V was cut by 5 bases and J by 3 bases, with 11 bases left in between. CDR3 length: 13 residues. Germline V gene lookup returns CDR1 MDHEN and CDR2 SYDVKM.